This note documents a single T cell receptor (beta chain) sequence. Its antigen is not identified. The data are from a study of human CD8 memory T cell subsets. Study outcomes and limitations: Only a minimal degree of mutual overlap characterized stem-like memory and precursor exhausted T cell repertoires.

The authors obtained RNA from duplicate vials, each holding about 150,000 sorted CD8+ T cells, for every subset. Libraries for TCR beta were constructed using UMI-labeled 5' RACE. One entry per CDR3 protein, without DNA, is what TCRdb gives after re-calling the 5' RACE reads. This sample's table has fewer than 20,000 distinct CDR3 sequences. This clonotype was sampled from a human donor in good health. The sequencing sample was made of CD8+ T cells from PBMCs.

CDR3 amino acids: CASSQLTGGSEQFF. This chain uses TRBV14 with TRBJ2-1; TCRdb designates TRBD1, a call that cannot be tested without DNA. Germline loops: CDR1 SGHDN, CDR2 FVKESK. This CDR3 contains 14 residues.